The rows below give T cell receptor beta chains drawn from one sample of a study of blood T cell repertoires in COVID-19. Sequencing was performed with immunoSEQ multiplex PCR; in TCRdb, only in-frame clones are kept and a portion is missing. The data hold 210,000 or so clones, with 88% observed a single time. The sequenced sample consisted of peripheral blood. These receptors were obtained from a woman between 40 and 55 years old who had recovered from COVID-19. Both conserved end residues are part of each CDR3.

cdr3_aa	v_call	j_call
CASSLVGGDRDYYGYTF	TRBV7-9	TRBJ1-2
CASRTGGYEQYF	TRBV27	TRBJ2-7
CASSFGSSYTF	TRBV5-4	TRBJ1-2
CASSPQGSYNEQFF	TRBV7-3	TRBJ2-1
CASSQDAVVPGSGNTIYF	TRBV3-1/TRBV3-2	TRBJ1-3
CASSSGLAGGRNEQFF	TRBV7-2	TRBJ2-1
CASRSDGANVLTF	TRBV28	TRBJ2-6
CASSEGGDPVGEPQHF	TRBV6-1	TRBJ1-5
CASGSRLGGTAPDLVSYNEQFF	TRBV12-5	TRBJ2-1
CASSLGLAGGFSSYNEQFF	TRBV18	TRBJ2-1
CASSPGQGTPEAFF	TRBV28	TRBJ1-1
CASSQVASGTYEQYF	TRBV3-1/TRBV3-2	TRBJ2-7
CASSLGGGDYTEAFF	TRBV13	TRBJ1-1
CASRHGRAGDTDTQYF	TRBV5-1	TRBJ2-3
CASSGYNEKLFF	TRBV9	TRBJ1-4
CASNHRDNYEQYF	TRBV6-5	TRBJ2-7
CASSLGTGSPLHF	TRBV7-9	TRBJ1-6
CASSPGSGVGYEQYF	TRBV18	TRBJ2-7
CASSLDLYYEQYF	TRBV5-1	TRBJ2-7
CASNTDAGGAGEKLFF	TRBV19	TRBJ1-4
CASCPTGVRNTIYF	TRBV19	TRBJ1-3
CASSQSSGTEAFF	TRBV5-4	TRBJ1-1
CASIQGAHLQETQYF	TRBV19	TRBJ2-5
CASSQYTDRVGTDTQYF	TRBV4-2	TRBJ2-3
CASGLAGGELFF	TRBV5-4	TRBJ2-2
CASSFSGANVLTF	TRBV12-3/TRBV12-4	TRBJ2-6
CASSLVADSYNEQFF	TRBV5-1	TRBJ2-1
CASSQDKRTSYEQYF	TRBV3-1/TRBV3-2	TRBJ2-7
CASRLQGSYEQYF	TRBV6-5	TRBJ2-7
CASSTTGVSYEQYF	TRBV6-5	TRBJ2-7
CASSRKGPGGVYEQYF	TRBV19	TRBJ2-7
CAISDGIAAYNEQFF	TRBV10-3	TRBJ2-1
CASRRVGTGLTGELFF	TRBV5-4	TRBJ2-2
CASSWADEQYF	TRBV5-1	TRBJ2-7
CASSVVPLAGQETQYF	TRBV9	TRBJ2-5
CAWTPGTALGYTF	TRBV30	TRBJ1-2
CASSSPGQHTEAFF	TRBV3-1/TRBV3-2	TRBJ1-1
CASTEQGIGGTEAFF	TRBV28	TRBJ1-1
CATSRDRGVSYNEQFF	TRBV15	TRBJ2-1
CASSPFRANVLTF	TRBV11-3	TRBJ2-6
CASSGMNTEAFF	TRBV6-5	TRBJ1-1
CASSPTDTEAFF	TRBV3-1/TRBV3-2	TRBJ1-1
CASSYGDKGSHYGYTF	TRBV6-2/TRBV6-3	TRBJ1-2
CASSQGAQTLELYEQYF	TRBV4-1	TRBJ2-7
CAWRHALLNTGELFF	TRBV30	TRBJ2-2
CASSARTGPGELFF	TRBV6-4	TRBJ2-2
CASSTLGSYNEQFF	TRBV27	TRBJ2-1
CAWSVGGSPLHF	TRBV30	TRBJ1-6